These 30 T cell receptor beta chains were all obtained from the same sample, sequenced in a study of blood T cell repertoires in COVID-19. Sequencing used immunoSEQ multiplex PCR; TCRdb keeps in-frame clones, though not all of them. The data show roughly 150,000 clones, roughly four fifths seen once. Sequencing was performed on peripheral blood. These TCRs come from a man in his 60s with active or convalescent COVID-19.

The rearrangement links TRBV19 to TRBJ2-7; a possible D gene is TRBD2 (7 bases). This CDR3 region has 15 residues. Germline lookup yields CDR1 LNHDA and CDR2 SQIVND (reference sequence). V lost 3 bases and J lost 4, with 16 bases in between. The CDR3 DNA reads as TGTGCCAGTAGTATTCCAGGGGAGGGGTTTTACGAGCAGTACTTC. Translation gives CASSIPGEGFYEQYF.

The CDR3 DNA is TGTGCCAGCAGCTTAATAGCCGGATTAGCGGGTGCGAGTAGCAATGAGCAGTTCTTC. It encodes CASSLIAGLAGASSNEQFF. This chain joins TRBV7-9 and TRBJ2-1; the match to TRBD2 covers 7 bases. In germline, CDR1 is SEHNR, CDR2 FQNEAQ (reference sequence). This CDR3 has 19 residues. V lost 2 bases to trimming and J lost 6 bases; unmatched junction nucleotides: 19.

A word on this clone: Distinct nucleotide sequences in the sample also encode this CDR3. V usage is TRBV18 and J usage is TRBJ1-4, with D possibly being TRBD1 (6 bases). CDR3 length: 13 residues. V lost 3 bases, J lost 8 bases, and 10 bases lay in between. Germline CDR1 KGHSH, CDR2 LQKENI. CDR3 DNA: TGTGCCAGCTCACCTACAGGGTTAGAAAAACTGTTTTTT. Translating gives CASSPTGLEKLFF.

The chain couples TRBV3-1 (or the pseudogene TRBV3-2) to TRBJ1-6; possibly TRBD1 for D (6 bases). The CDR3 loop spans 14 amino acids. The V end was cut by 4 bases, the J end by 5 bases, with 9 bases between. From germline, CDR1 is LGHDT and CDR2 YNNKEL (reference sequence). CDR3 sequence reads: CASSLRTDNSPLHF. CDR3 sequence (DNA): TGTGCCAGCAGCCTACGGACAGATAATTCACCCCTCCACTTT.

CDR3 coding DNA: TGTGCCAGCAGCTTAGGGGGCGTCTACAATGAGCAGTTCTTC. Translated, it gives CASSLGGVYNEQFF. V usage is TRBV7-3 and J usage is TRBJ2-1; D might be TRBD1 (6 bases). This CDR3 contains 14 residues. CDR1 is SGHTA, CDR2 FQGTGA, per germline. Trimming left V 2 bases short and J 3 bases short, with 8 bases between.

The J gene is TRBJ2-1, the V gene TRBV6-1; TRBD1 aligns across 8 bases. CDR3 length: 14 residues. Germline trimming cut 1 base from V and 12 bases from J; bases unmatched to any gene: 8. CDR1 is MNHNS, CDR2 SASEGT, per germline. CDR3 amino acids: CASSEGPQGVGQFF. CDR3 bases: TGTGCCAGCAGTGAAGGACCACAGGGGGTTGGGCAGTTCTTC.

A single count supports this clone. The sample carries other DNA sequences with the same CDR3. J is TRBJ2-7 and V is TRBV28; TRBD1 might be the D (5 bases). The CDR3 length is 13 residues. The V gene lost 2 bases and the J gene lost 1 base, with 6 bases spanning the gap. From germline, CDR1 is MDHEN and CDR2 SYDVKM. The CDR3 reads CASSLRQSYEQYF. CDR3 sequence (DNA): TGTGCCAGCAGTTTAAGACAGTCCTACGAGCAGTACTTC.

The rearrangement links TRBV5-1 to TRBJ1-3; D gene unclear. Germline V gene lookup returns CDR1 SGHRS and CDR2 YFSETQ. Trimming left V 0 bases short and J 2 bases short, with 6 bases between. CDR3 length: 14 amino acids. In nucleotides, the CDR3 is TGCGCCAGCAGCTTGGGGGCAGCTGGAAACACCATATATTTT. It yields the protein CASSLGAAGNTIYF. Looking up the rest from reference TRBV5-1 and TRBJ1-3 gives the full variable domain: KAGVTQTPRYLIKTRGQQVTLSCSPISGHRSVSWYQQTPGQGLQFLFEYFSETQRNKGNFPGRFSGRQFSNSRSEMNVSTLELGDSALYLCASSLGAAGNTIYFGEGSWLTVV.

This clone was seen just once. The chain carries TRBV5-1 and TRBJ2-5; D is ambiguous. Germline CDR1 and CDR2: SGHRS and YFSETQ. The germline V and J ends were trimmed by 4 bases and 1 base, with 14 bases remaining between them. The CDR3 consists of 15 residues. The CDR3 spells CASSQESRVQETQYF. The CDR3 coding sequence is TGCGCCAGCAGCCAAGAGAGTCGGGTCCAAGAGACCCAGTACTTC.

The rearrangement uses TRBV5-1 and TRBJ2-1; D is possibly TRBD2 (6 bases). The CDR3 spans 16 residues. Germline lookup yields CDR1 SGHRS and CDR2 YFSETQ. Trimming shortened V by 1 base and J by 2 bases, and 13 bases separated the two germline ends. The CDR3 spells CASSLNGRNAYNEQFF. The CDR3, as DNA: TGCGCCAGCAGCTTGAATGGGAGGAATGCCTACAATGAGCAGTTCTTC.

The V gene is TRBV4-1, the J gene TRBJ2-5, with D unresolved. Per the germline V gene, CDR1 is MGHRA and CDR2 is YSYEKL. V lost 0 bases and J lost 2, with 13 bases in between. The CDR3 has 16 amino acids. The CDR3 loop is CASSQDEVPGQETQYF. The CDR3 DNA reads as TGCGCCAGCAGCCAAGACGAGGTCCCTGGGCAAGAGACCCAGTACTTC.

The chain carries TRBV2 and TRBJ1-5; D is unclear. The length of the CDR3 is 15 residues. Germline lookup yields CDR1 SNHLY and CDR2 FYNNEI. Trimming left V 4 bases short and J 1 base short, with 11 bases between. CDR3 DNA: TGTGCCAGCAGTGTCGGGTGGGTGAGCAATCAGCCCCAGCATTTT. It encodes CASSVGWVSNQPQHF. The variable domain in full, completed from reference TRBV2 and TRBJ1-5, reads EPEVTQTPSHQVTQMGQEVILRCVPISNHLYFYWYRQILGQKVEFLVSFYNNEISEKSEIFDDQFSVERPDGSNFTLKIRSTKLEDSAMYFCASSVGWVSNQPQHFGDGTRLSIL.

The chain employs TRBV15 and TRBJ2-1; 9 bases fit TRBD2. The CDR3 loop spans 15 amino acids. From germline, CDR1 is LNHNV and CDR2 YYDKDF (reference sequence). The V gene end was trimmed by 2 bases and the J gene end by 6 bases; junction bases not matched to a gene: 5. The CDR3 DNA follows: TGTGCCACCAGCAGACGGGCGGGAGGGCTCAATGAGCAGTTCTTC. Translation: CATSRRAGGLNEQFF. Together with reference TRBV15 and TRBJ2-1, the CDR3 gives the full variable domain: DAMVIQNPRYQVTQFGKPVTLSCSQTLNHNVMYWYQQKSSQAPKLLFHYYDKDFNNEADTPDNFQSRRPNTSFCFLDIRSPGLGDTAMYLCATSRRAGGLNEQFFGPGTRLTVL.

The chain joins TRBV7-6 to TRBJ2-7; no clear D. V lost 2 bases and J 6 bases, leaving 8 bases between the germline ends. This CDR3 is 12 amino acids long. Germline V CDR1 and CDR2: SGHVS, FNYEAQ. CDR3 nucleotides: TGTGCCAGCAGCTTACCTCGCGGCGAGCAGTACTTC. Amino acid sequence: CASSLPRGEQYF. The variable domain in full, with the rest retrieved from reference TRBV7-6 and TRBJ2-7, is GAGVSQSPRYKVTKRGQDVALRCDPISGHVSLYWYRQALGQGPEFLTYFNYEAQQDKSGLPNDRFSAERPEGSISTLTIQRTEQRDSAMYRCASSLPRGEQYFGPGTRLTVT.

This rearrangement joins TRBV6-4 to TRBJ1-2; 7 bases line up with TRBD1. The V and J ends lost 7 bases and 2 bases, in that order; junction bases with no gene match: 7. This CDR3 spans 14 amino acids. Germline V gene lookup returns CDR1 MRHNA and CDR2 SNTAGT. This chain's CDR3 is CASKPGTENYGYTF. Here the CDR3 DNA reads TGTGCCAGCAAACCAGGGACAGAAAACTATGGCTACACCTTC.

The J gene is TRBJ2-5, the V gene TRBV5-6, with a tentative D call TRBD2 (6 bases). The CDR3 totals 13 residues. Germline V gene data show CDR1 as SGHDT and CDR2 as YYEEEE. V lost 2 bases to trimming and J lost 7 bases, with 12 bases between them. CDR3 sequence: CASSFQLAGTQYF. The CDR3 coding sequence is TGTGCCAGCAGCTTCCAACTAGCAGGGACCCAGTACTTC.

CDR3 sequence reads: CASTKQGVSNQPQHF. Written as DNA, the CDR3 is TGTGCCAGCACCAAACAGGGGGTAAGCAATCAGCCCCAGCATTTT. The V and J genes are TRBV6-6 and TRBJ1-5; the match to TRBD1 covers 8 bases. Germline CDR1 reads MNHNY; CDR2 reads SVGAGI (reference sequence). The CDR3 spans 15 residues. With V trimmed by 7 bases and J by 1 base, 6 bases remained unmatched.

V is TRBV7-9 and J is TRBJ1-2; 7 bases match TRBD1. The length of the CDR3 is 15 residues. Trimming cost V 1 base and J 4 bases; bases outside gene matches: 6. Germline V gene lookup returns CDR1 SEHNR and CDR2 FQNEAQ (reference sequence). For the CDR3, the DNA is TGTGCCAGCAGCTTAGGCGCGACAGGGCCCTATGGCTACACCTTC. It codes for CASSLGATGPYGYTF.

This clone was seen a handful of times. As DNA, the CDR3 is TGTGCCAGTAGTATAGGGACAGGGATGTATCAGCCCCAGCATTTT. This translates into CASSIGTGMYQPQHF. The V gene is TRBV19, the J gene TRBJ1-5, with 8 bases identical to TRBD1. The germline gives CDR1 LNHDA, CDR2 SQIVND (reference sequence). The CDR3 runs to 15 residues. The junction had 4 bases not matched to a gene; V was cut back by 1 base and J by 5 bases.

The V call is TRBV5-1, the J call TRBJ1-1; 7 bases are a match to TRBD1. V was pared by 4 bases and J by 0 bases, with 9 bases of the junction left unmatched. This CDR3 has 16 residues. Per the germline V gene, CDR1 is SGHRS and CDR2 is YFSETQ. The CDR3 region has the DNA TGCGCCAGCAGCCCATACCGGGGACAGCTGAACACTGAAGCTTTCTTT. This sequence encodes CASSPYRGQLNTEAFF.

The CDR3 DNA reads as TGTGCCAGCAGTTTTCGGACAGATACGCAGTATTTT. Protein product: CASSFRTDTQYF. The V call is TRBV12-3 or TRBV12-4, the J call TRBJ2-3; D gene ambiguous. V lost 3 bases and J 3 bases, leaving 4 bases between the germline ends. This CDR3 is built from 12 residues.

This clone occurred many times. This chain joins TRBV2 and TRBJ1-2, with D possibly being TRBD1 (5 bases). The CDR3 covers 13 residues. The germline V gene encodes CDR1 SNHLY and CDR2 FYNNEI. V gave up 3 bases and J gave up 4 bases, with 9 bases separating them. CDR3 DNA: TGTGCCAGCAGTGACGCTCAGGGCTATGGCTACACCTTC. Protein sequence: CASSDAQGYGYTF.

J is TRBJ2-3 and V is TRBV6-5; maybe TRBD2 (6 bases). Looked up from germline, CDR1 is MNHEY and CDR2 is SVGAGI. Trimming pared 4 bases from V and 4 bases from J, leaving 12 bases between. This CDR3 region has 14 residues. This CDR3 is CASSFRTIPDTQYF. Written as DNA, the CDR3 is TGTGCCAGCAGTTTTAGGACTATCCCAGATACGCAGTATTTT.

The chain has TRBV5-8 and TRBJ2-1; TRBD2 aligns across 7 bases. CDR1 is SGHTS, CDR2 YDEGEE, per germline. V lost 4 bases to trimming and J lost 10 bases; unmatched junction nucleotides: 8. This CDR3 region has 13 residues. The CDR3 nucleotides are TGTGCCAGCAGCGACGGACTAGTCACCGAGCAGTTCTTC. Its protein product is CASSDGLVTEQFF.

The chain links TRBV5-6 to TRBJ1-5; TRBD1 aligns across 8 bases. The CDR3 loop spans 15 amino acids. Trimming at V came to 4 bases and at J to 4 bases, leaving 7 bases not matched to a gene. The germline CDR1 and CDR2 sequences are SGHDT and YYEEEE. CDR3 in amino acids: CASSRGQGPNQPQHF. In DNA, the CDR3 is TGTGCCAGCAGCCGCGGACAGGGCCCTAATCAGCCCCAGCATTTT.

The chain uses TRBV5-1 and TRBJ1-1; 8 bases map to TRBD1. Germline V gene sequence: CDR1 SGHRS, CDR2 YFSETQ. The CDR3 consists of 16 residues. The junction had 8 bases not matched to a gene; V was cut back by 4 bases and J by 0 bases. The CDR3 sequence: CASSQTGGYMNTEAFF. CDR3 coding DNA: TGCGCCAGCAGCCAAACAGGGGGATACATGAACACTGAAGCTTTCTTT.

The J gene is TRBJ2-7, the V gene TRBV7-6; 9 bases match TRBD2. The CDR3 totals 15 residues. Germline CDR1 is SGHVS and CDR2 is FNYEAQ. Trimming took 4 bases from V and 2 from J; bases not matched to a gene: 6. CDR3 region: CASSSSAGGTYEQYF. CDR3 coding DNA: TGTGCCAGCAGCTCTAGCGCGGGAGGGACCTACGAGCAGTACTTC.

V gene TRBV3-1 (or the pseudogene TRBV3-2) combines with J gene TRBJ2-3; 10 bases agree with TRBD2. Germline V gene lookup returns CDR1 LGHDT and CDR2 YNNKEL (reference sequence). V shed 2 bases and J 6 bases; nucleotides not matched to a gene: 8. CDR3 length: 16 amino acids. The CDR3: CASSQLLAGTTDTQYF. The CDR3 coding sequence is TGTGCCAGCAGCCAATTACTAGCGGGGACGACCGATACGCAGTATTTT.

The V gene is TRBV28, the J gene TRBJ2-6; a possible D gene is TRBD2 (6 bases). Deletions cut 3 bases from V and 4 bases from J, with 10 bases between. The CDR3 loop spans 15 amino acids. Germline CDR1 reads MDHEN; CDR2 reads SYDVKM. The CDR3 here is CASSFGGAGANVLTF. The CDR3 DNA is TGTGCCAGCAGTTTCGGGGGTGCAGGGGCCAACGTCCTGACTTTC.

The CDR3 coding sequence is TGCGCCAGCAGCATGGGTGCCCCCGGTGGACAGGGGAATCAGCCCCAGCATTTT. Protein: CASSMGAPGGQGNQPQHF. The chain has TRBV5-1 and TRBJ1-5; 9 nucleotides line up with TRBD1. The CDR3 covers 18 residues. The V gene end was trimmed by 4 bases and the J gene end by 4 bases; junction bases not matched to a gene: 15. CDR1 is SGHRS and CDR2 is YFSETQ in the germline V gene.